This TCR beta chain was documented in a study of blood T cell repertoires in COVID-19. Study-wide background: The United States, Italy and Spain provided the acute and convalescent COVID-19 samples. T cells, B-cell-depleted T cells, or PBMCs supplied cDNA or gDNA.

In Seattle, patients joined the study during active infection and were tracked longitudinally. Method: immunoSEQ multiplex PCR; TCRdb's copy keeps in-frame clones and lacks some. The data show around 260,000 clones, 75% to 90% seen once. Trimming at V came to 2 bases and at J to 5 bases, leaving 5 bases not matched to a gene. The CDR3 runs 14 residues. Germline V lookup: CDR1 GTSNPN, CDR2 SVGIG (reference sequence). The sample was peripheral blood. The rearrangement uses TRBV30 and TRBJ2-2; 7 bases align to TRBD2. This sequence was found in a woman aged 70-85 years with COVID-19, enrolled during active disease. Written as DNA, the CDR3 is TGTGCCTGGAGTAAACTAGCGTTAACCGGGGAGCTGTTTTTT. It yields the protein CAWSKLALTGELFF.